The 27 T cell receptor beta chains below come from one sample, sequenced in a study of T cell repertoires in cytomegalovirus infection. TCRdb called the reads again in MiXCR, with one record for every CDR3 protein. The sample contains 650,000 to 850,000 distinct CDR3 sequences, almost 30% of which appear only once. These receptors are not linked to any known antigen. This sample comprised cultured CD8+ T cells from PBMCs, obtained from culture after CMV antigen stimulation. These receptors were collected from a human donor in good health (CMV status not recorded). Some clones in this sample may be carry-over from other donors' samples.

A single count supports this clonotype. This rearrangement joins TRBV19 to TRBJ1-3, with a tentative D call TRBD1 (6 bases). CDR1 is LNHDA, CDR2 SQIVND, per germline (reference sequence). Trimming took off 8 bases at V and 2 bases at J, with 13 bases between the two ends. The CDR3 totals 14 residues. Here the CDR3 DNA reads TGTGCCAGTCACACAGGGATCCCTGGAAACACCATATATTTT. Translating it yields CASHTGIPGNTIYF.

This clonotype was picked up many times. The gene calls are TRBV28 and TRBJ2-1; weak D call: TRBD2 (5 bases). This CDR3 is 12 amino acids long. Trimming took off 8 bases at V and 6 bases at J, with 11 bases between the two ends. Per germline, CDR1 MDHEN and CDR2 SYDVKM. DNA for the CDR3: TGTGCCAGCTCAACTAGGGTCAATGAGCAGTTCTTC. It yields the protein CASSTRVNEQFF.

This clonotype was counted a few times. The chain is built from TRBV4-2 and TRBJ2-3, with TRBD2 matching 7 bases. V shed 4 bases, J shed 4 bases, and the junction held 2 bases outside the gene matches. The germline V gene encodes CDR1 LGHNA and CDR2 YNFKEQ. The CDR3 has 13 residues. For the CDR3, the DNA is TGTGCCAGCAGCCGACTAGCCCCAGATACGCAGTATTTT. Its translation is CASSRLAPDTQYF.

This clonotype has just a few counts. The chain has TRBV7-6 and TRBJ2-7; D is perhaps TRBD1 (6 bases). Germline CDR1 SGHVS, CDR2 FNYEAQ. Trimming stripped 5 bases from V and 5 bases from J, with 10 bases between. The CDR3 totals 12 residues. CDR3 DNA: TGTGCCAGCAGCGTCGGGGACAACGAGCAGTACTTC. It is translated as CASSVGDNEQYF.

CDR3 nucleotide sequence: TGTGCCAGTAGTAAATTGCATTCGGGACGCAACTCTGGGGCCAACGTCCTGACTTTC. Translating it yields CASSKLHSGRNSGANVLTF. V gene TRBV19 combines with J gene TRBJ2-6; perhaps D is TRBD1 or TRBD2 (5 bases each). Trimming removed 4 bases at V and 0 bases at J, with 19 bases between. The germline V gene encodes CDR1 LNHDA and CDR2 SQIVND (reference sequence). CDR3 length: 19 amino acids.

This clonotype has a handful of counts. This chain connects TRBV5-6 to TRBJ2-2; 9 nucleotides agree with TRBD2. J lost 5 bases, V lost 4 bases, and 3 bases had no gene match. Germline V gives CDR1 SGHDT, CDR2 YYEEEE. This CDR3 comprises 14 residues. The CDR3 sequence is CASSAGLATGELFF. The CDR3 DNA sequence: TGTGCCAGCAGCGCGGGACTAGCTACCGGGGAGCTGTTTTTT.

This sequence joins TRBV27 and TRBJ1-1, with a weak D call TRBD1 (5 bases). The CDR3 is 15 residues long. Germline V gene data show CDR1 as MNHEY and CDR2 as SMNVEV (reference sequence). Trimming stripped 5 bases from V and 5 bases from J, with 18 bases between. CDR3 DNA: TGTGCCAGCAGTGTACTCGGGGCAGGTGGTACTGAAGCTTTCTTT. Encoded protein: CASSVLGAGGTEAFF.

CDR3: CASSSTGGFRYSPLHF. The DNA for the CDR3 is TGTGCCAGCAGTTCAACAGGGGGATTCAGATATTCACCCCTCCACTTT. The V call is TRBV6-1, the J call TRBJ1-6; 8 bases are shared with TRBD1. The CDR3 runs 16 residues. CDR1 is MNHNS, CDR2 SASEGT, per germline. The V gene end was trimmed by 5 bases and the J gene end by 8 bases; junction bases not matched to a gene: 11.

J is TRBJ1-2 and V is TRBV19, with D possibly being TRBD1 (5 bases). The ends were cut back, 6 bases at V and 1 base at J, with 12 bases in the middle. This CDR3 spans 14 amino acids. Germline lookup yields CDR1 LNHDA and CDR2 SQIVND (reference sequence). The CDR3 nucleotides are TGTGCCAGTAGGAGGCCAGGGATTAACTATGGCTACACCTTC. Its protein is CASRRPGINYGYTF.

In its sample, this clonotype was seen many times. The chain employs TRBV7-6 and TRBJ1-5; TRBD1 agrees at 10 bases. V lost 6 bases, J lost 6 bases, and 8 bases stayed unmatched. This CDR3 spans 15 amino acids. Germline CDR1 reads SGHVS; CDR2 reads FNYEAQ. CDR3 in amino acids: CASSSDRGLGQPQHF. The CDR3 region has the DNA TGTGCCAGCAGTTCAGACAGGGGGCTCGGTCAGCCCCAGCATTTT.

The CDR3, as DNA: TGTGCCAGCAGCCTCGACCCTGAACCTTCCACGCAGTATTTT. This translates into CASSLDPEPSTQYF. The rearrangement uses TRBV4-2 and TRBJ2-3; D unresolved. CDR1 is LGHNA and CDR2 is YNFKEQ in the germline V gene. The CDR3 has 14 residues. Trimming pared 4 bases from V and 9 bases from J, leaving 17 bases between.

This clonotype was detected many times. The chain has TRBV7-2 and TRBJ2-1; 11 positions agree with TRBD2. J lost 0 bases, V lost 4 bases, and 8 bases had no gene match. This CDR3 contains 18 residues. Germline V CDR1 and CDR2: SGHTA, FQGNSA. Here the CDR3 reads CASSSSGGFRSSYNEQFF. DNA for the CDR3: TGTGCCAGCAGCTCTAGCGGGGGGTTCAGGAGCTCCTACAATGAGCAGTTCTTC.

The CDR3 region is CSVEGIAPLYNEQFF. The CDR3 region has the DNA TGCAGCGTTGAGGGGATCGCCCCCCTCTACAATGAGCAGTTCTTC. This rearrangement joins TRBV29-1 to TRBJ2-1; D unclear. The CDR3 consists of 15 residues. The ends were cut back, 3 bases at V and 3 bases at J, with 15 bases in the middle. The germline V gene encodes CDR1 SQVTM and CDR2 ANQGSEA.

The chain links TRBV4-1 to TRBJ1-1; D gene uncertain. In germline, CDR1 is MGHRA, CDR2 YSYEKL. Deletions cut 0 bases from V and 1 base from J, with 9 bases between. CDR3 size: 15 residues. CDR3 nucleotide sequence: TGCGCCAGCAGCCAAGATCGGAACAAGAACACTGAAGCTTTCTTT. Translation: CASSQDRNKNTEAFF.

This clonotype was observed a handful of times. The chain couples TRBV15 to TRBJ2-7; TRBD2 aligns across 11 bases. The germline V gene encodes CDR1 LNHNV and CDR2 YYDKDF (reference sequence). The CDR3 is 15 residues long. Trimming took 1 base from V and 1 from J; bases not matched to a gene: 0. CDR3 DNA: TGTGCCACCAGCAGAGGGACTAGCGGGTCCTACGAGCAGTACTTC. This encodes CATSRGTSGSYEQYF.

This chain uses TRBV5-1 with TRBJ1-2; maybe TRBD1 (5 bases). This CDR3 comprises 17 residues. Trimming removed 2 bases at V and 8 bases at J, with 25 bases between. CDR1 is SGHRS and CDR2 is YFSETQ in the germline V gene. The CDR3 nucleotides read TGCGCCAGCAGCTTCGGGGGATTGGCCGCCGGCGTGGGAGGCTACACCTTC. Encoded protein: CASSFGGLAAGVGGYTF.

This clonotype turned up a few times. The genes are TRBV7-9 and TRBJ2-3, with 9 bases that match TRBD2. The CDR3 runs to 13 residues. V lost 1 base, J lost 14 bases, and 7 bases stayed unmatched. CDR1 and CDR2 (germline): SEHNR, FQNEAQ (reference sequence). The CDR3 DNA reads TGTGCCAGCAGCTTAGTGAAGAGCGGGGGGCCGTATTTT. Protein product: CASSLVKSGGPYF.

This clonotype occurred many times. This sequence joins TRBV7-3 and TRBJ2-5, with D uncertain. The CDR3 covers 13 residues. Germline V gene data show CDR1 as SGHTA and CDR2 as FQGTGA. The V gene lost 2 bases and the J gene lost 1 base, with 5 bases spanning the gap. The CDR3 reads CASSLAIQETQYF. The CDR3 nucleotides are TGTGCCAGCAGCTTAGCGATCCAAGAGACCCAGTACTTC. Combining the CDR3 with reference TRBV7-3 and TRBJ2-5 gives the whole variable domain GAGVSQTPSNKVTEKGKYVELRCDPISGHTALYWYRQSLGQGPEFLIYFQGTGAADDSGLPNDRFFAVRPEGSVSTLKIQRTERGDSAVYLCASSLAIQETQYFGPGTRLLVL.

The CDR3 loop reads CASSQDWGSGRLQETQYF. CDR3 nucleotide sequence: TGTGCCAGCAGCCAAGATTGGGGTAGCGGGAGACTCCAAGAGACCCAGTACTTC. V usage is TRBV3-1 and J usage is TRBJ2-5; TRBD2 matches 9 bases. Germline CDR1 LGHDT, CDR2 YNNKEL (reference sequence). V gave up 0 bases and J gave up 1 base; unmatched junction bases: 9. The CDR3 extends over 18 amino acids.

The chain uses TRBV6-8 and TRBJ2-7; 9 nucleotides match TRBD1. The CDR3 length is 14 residues. Germline CDR1 reads MNHGY; CDR2 reads SAAAGT. The V segment lost 9 bases and the J segment 2 bases; nucleotides outside the gene matches: 8. For the CDR3, the DNA is TGTGCCAGTAGGACGGACAGGGGAGCCTACGAGCAGTACGTC. Its translation: CASRTDRGAYEQYV.

This clonotype was seen a few times. The chain is built from TRBV27 and TRBJ2-3; D could derive from TRBD1 or TRBD2 (5 bases each). Trimming stripped 3 bases from V and 2 bases from J, with 18 bases between. In germline, CDR1 is MNHEY, CDR2 SMNVEV (reference sequence). This CDR3 is 17 amino acids long. DNA for the CDR3: TGTGCCAGCAGTTTCCTTCCCTCGAGGGGTGTCACAGATACGCAGTATTTT. It yields the protein CASSFLPSRGVTDTQYF.

This clonotype turned up a few times. CDR3 nucleotides: TGTGCCAGCAGCTTAGTTCTAGGGTCCCGAGAGACCCAGTACTTC. This translates into CASSLVLGSRETQYF. V gene TRBV7-6 combines with J gene TRBJ2-5; D remains ambiguous. V was cut by 1 base and J by 4 bases, with 13 bases left in between. The CDR3 has 15 amino acids. The germline V gene encodes CDR1 SGHVS and CDR2 FNYEAQ.

A note on this clonotype: A single base separates this from a much larger clone, so it may be a read error. The rearrangement links TRBV9 to TRBJ2-3; no firm D call. The CDR3 has 12 amino acids. Germline CDR1 SGDLS, CDR2 YYNGEE. Trimming took off 0 bases at V and 4 bases at J, with 3 bases between the two ends. As DNA, the CDR3 is TGTGCCAGCAGCGTAGGGTCAGATACGCAGTATTTT. This gives the protein CASSVGSDTQYF.

This rearrangement joins TRBV13 to TRBJ2-1; D tentatively reads TRBD1 or TRBD2 (7 bases each). Germline assignment: CDR1 PRHDT and CDR2 FYEKMQ (reference sequence). The CDR3 loop spans 16 amino acids. The V end lost 5 bases, the J end lost 9 bases, and 23 bases lay between the germline ends. CDR3 residues: CASSPRGGGAYGEQFF. In DNA, the CDR3 is TGTGCCAGCAGCCCTCGGGGAGGGGGCGCGTACGGTGAGCAGTTCTTC.

The chain has TRBV7-6 and TRBJ2-3, with unresolved D. Between the trimmed V and J ends, which lost 4 bases and 5 bases, there was a span of 7 bases. Germline loops: CDR1 SGHVS, CDR2 FNYEAQ. The CDR3 length is 12 residues. CDR3 amino acids: CASSSRGDTQYF. The CDR3 nucleotides are TGTGCCAGCAGCTCGCGCGGAGATACGCAGTATTTT.

In its sample, this clonotype was seen many times. The rearrangement uses TRBV7-6 and TRBJ1-2, with 7 bases fitting TRBD1. Germline V gene lookup returns CDR1 SGHVS and CDR2 FNYEAQ. The ends lost 1 base at V and 1 base at J; junction bases unmatched: 6. This CDR3 has 16 residues. This chain's CDR3 is CASSLVGQSLNYGYTF. The CDR3 nucleotides read TGTGCCAGCAGCTTAGTGGGACAGTCCCTTAACTATGGCTACACCTTC.

The chain employs TRBV6-8 and TRBJ1-1; D possibly corresponds to TRBD1 (5 bases). Trimming pared 5 bases from V and 7 bases from J, leaving 11 bases between. Per the germline V gene, CDR1 is MNHGY and CDR2 is SAAAGT. CDR3 length equals 12 residues. The CDR3 region is CASSGGDLEAFF. CDR3 sequence (DNA): TGTGCCAGCAGTGGCGGGGACCTTGAAGCTTTCTTT.